This TCR beta chain was obtained from a study of graft-versus-host responses after intestinal transplantation. Study at large: Recipients underwent multivisceral, liver-intestinal, or isolated intestinal transplants. The study gave all recipients anti-thymocyte globulin induction, then tacrolimus and steroids for 2 to 3 years.

This CDR3 has 14 amino acids. Unmatched junction bases numbered 6, after V lost 2 bases and J lost 8 bases. Germline V lookup: CDR1 SGHKS, CDR2 YYEKEE (reference sequence). About this clone itself: Its antigen is not known.

Assay: immunoSEQ multiplex PCR; the TCRdb copy retains only in-frame clones and omits some. The sample holds about 120,000 clones, 75% to 95% seen once. Study results and caveats: Early after transplant, HvG clones declined as circulating GvH clones peaked.

This specimen consisted of unstimulated CD4+ T cells sorted from spleen or lymph node cells, obtained before intestinal transplant. V is TRBV5-5 and J is TRBJ1-4; TRBD1 aligns across 7 bases. The source is a human donor who received an intestinal transplant. The CDR3 DNA reads as TGTGCCAGCAGCTTAGGGACAGTAAAGGAAAAACTGTTTTTT. It specifies CASSLGTVKEKLFF. Looking up the rest from reference TRBV5-5 and TRBJ1-4 gives the full variable domain: DAGVTQSPTHLIKTRGQQVTLRCSPISGHKSVSWYQQVLGQGPQFIFQYYEKEERGRGNFPDRFSARQFPNYSSELNVNALLLGDSALYLCASSLGTVKEKLFFGSGTQLSVL.